Listed here are 8 T cell receptor beta chains from one sample, sequenced in a study of blood T cell repertoires in COVID-19. Profiling relied on immunoSEQ multiplex PCR, and the TCRdb table lists in-frame clones only, not all of them. Of some 50,000 clones in the sample, 86% are singletons; the top ten hold less than 3%. The sequenced sample consisted of peripheral blood. These receptors came from a man older than 75 with acute or convalescent COVID-19.

The chain combines TRBV6-5 with TRBJ1-4; D is uncertain. V was pared by 4 bases and J by 14 bases, with 23 bases between. The CDR3 spans 15 residues. From germline, CDR1 is MNHEY and CDR2 SVGAGI. The CDR3 sequence is CASSSNGRHKQGLFF. The CDR3 DNA reads TGTGCCAGCAGTTCGAACGGCCGACACAAACAAGGTCTGTTTTTT.

This sequence joins TRBV25-1 and TRBJ2-5, with D possibly TRBD1 on 5 matching bases. V lost 1 base and J lost 2, with 11 bases in between. The CDR3 extends over 15 amino acids. Germline loops: CDR1 MGHDK, CDR2 SYGVNS. The DNA of the CDR3 is TGTGCCAGCAGTGAATTTAAGACAGTACAAGAGACCCAGTACTTC. Amino acids: CASSEFKTVQETQYF.

The rearrangement links TRBV20-1 to TRBJ1-2; D gene unclear. CDR3 length: 13 amino acids. Germline CDR1 DFQATT, CDR2 SNEGSKA (reference sequence). Deletions cut 3 bases from V and 7 bases from J, with 15 bases between. CDR3 loop: CSASTLVPVGYTF. In nucleotides, the CDR3 is TGCAGTGCTAGTACCCTAGTCCCGGTTGGCTACACCTTC.

This chain uses TRBV27 with TRBJ1-5; 9 bases are shared with TRBD1. The CDR3 runs 15 residues. The junction had 7 bases not matched to a gene; V was cut back by 4 bases and J by 6 bases. CDR1 is MNHEY and CDR2 is SMNVEV in the germline V gene (reference sequence). DNA for the CDR3: TGTGCCAGCAGTTCCCTACAGGGGGCTAGTCAGCCCCAGCATTTT. Translation gives CASSSLQGASQPQHF.

The V call is TRBV11-2, the J call TRBJ1-1; no reliable D call. With 6 bases removed from V and 4 bases from J, the gap between germline ends came to 15 bases. Germline V gives CDR1 SGHAT, CDR2 FQNNGV. CDR3 length: 14 residues. CDR3 sequence reads: CASSRRALGTEAFF. CDR3 nucleotides: TGTGCCAGCAGTAGAAGAGCCCTAGGCACTGAAGCTTTCTTT.

The rearrangement uses TRBV9 and TRBJ1-3; D uncertain. The V and J ends lost 0 bases and 9 bases respectively, with 10 bases between them. CDR1 and CDR2 (germline): SGDLS, YYNGEE. This CDR3 contains 13 residues. CDR3 loop: CASSVGEGGTIYF. Here the CDR3 DNA reads TGTGCCAGCAGCGTAGGAGAGGGAGGCACCATATATTTT.

V usage is TRBV5-3 and J usage is TRBJ2-5, with D unresolved. TRBV5-3 is reported as an ORF; its role is uncertain. Between the trimmed V and J ends, which lost 0 bases and 1 base, there was a span of 16 bases. The CDR3 is 17 residues long. In DNA form, the CDR3 reads TGTGCCAGAAGCTTGGCCGAGGTACGCCGCCTCCAAGAGACCCAGTACTTC. It encodes CARSLAEVRRLQETQYF.

This sequence joins TRBV7-2 and TRBJ2-1; 8 bases agree with TRBD2. Germline assignment: CDR1 SGHTA and CDR2 FQGNSA. V was clipped by 4 bases and J by 4 bases; unmatched bases: 6. CDR3 length equals 15 residues. CDR3 amino acids: CASSSQRGLYNEQFF. The DNA for the CDR3 is TGTGCCAGCAGCTCACAGCGGGGGCTGTACAATGAGCAGTTCTTC.